This record concerns one T cell receptor (beta chain) sequence. This entry belongs to a study of memory CD8 T cells in hepatitis C reinfection. Across the study: Between 3 and 8 weeks after reinfection detection, peak samples were drawn.

Germline CDR1 and CDR2: LNHDA and SQIVND (reference sequence). This CDR3 is 14 amino acids long. Trimming took 6 bases from V and 0 from J, leaving 11 bases between them. Documented time point: peak reinfection, 3 to 8 weeks after reinfection detection. The sorted cells went straight to TCR sequencing with no prior in vitro expansion. At all three reinfection time points, viable CD3+ CD8+ CD45RO- cells from two donors served as controls. Profiling relied on immunoSEQ multiplex PCR, and the TCRdb table lists in-frame clones only, not all of them. The table has some 40,000 clones, approximately 88% seen once.

This TCR was recovered from a man between 18 and 35 years old with hepatitis C virus infection. This chain links TRBV19 with TRBJ1-1; D gene uncertain. The sequenced sample was naive CD8+ T cells sorted from blood. The CDR3 reads CASRESRLNTEAFF. CDR3 coding DNA: TGTGCCAGTAGAGAGTCCCGCTTGAACACTGAAGCTTTCTTT.